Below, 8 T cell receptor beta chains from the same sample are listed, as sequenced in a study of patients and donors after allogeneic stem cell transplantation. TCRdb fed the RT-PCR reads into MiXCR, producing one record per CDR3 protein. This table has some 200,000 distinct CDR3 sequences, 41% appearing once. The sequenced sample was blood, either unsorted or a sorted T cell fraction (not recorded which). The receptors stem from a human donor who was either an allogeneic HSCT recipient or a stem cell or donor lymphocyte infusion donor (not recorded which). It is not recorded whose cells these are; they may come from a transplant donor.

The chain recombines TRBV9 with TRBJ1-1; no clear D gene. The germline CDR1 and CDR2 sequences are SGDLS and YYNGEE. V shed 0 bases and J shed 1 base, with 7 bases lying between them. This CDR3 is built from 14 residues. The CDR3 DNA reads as TGTGCCAGCAGCGTAGAGCTGGAGAACACTGAAGCTTTCTTT. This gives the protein CASSVELENTEAFF.

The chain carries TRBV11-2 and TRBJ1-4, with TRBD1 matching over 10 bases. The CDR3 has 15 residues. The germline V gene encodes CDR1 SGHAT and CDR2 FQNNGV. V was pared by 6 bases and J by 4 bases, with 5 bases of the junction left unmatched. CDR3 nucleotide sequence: TGTGCCAGCAGGGAGACAGGGGGCAATAATGAAAAACTGTTTTTT. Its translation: CASRETGGNNEKLFF.

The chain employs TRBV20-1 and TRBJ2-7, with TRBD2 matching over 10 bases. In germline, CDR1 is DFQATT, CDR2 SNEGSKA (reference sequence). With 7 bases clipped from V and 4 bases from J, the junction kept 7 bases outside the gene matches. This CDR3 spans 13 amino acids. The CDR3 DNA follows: TGCAGTGGGGAGCGGGAGGGACTGTACGAGCAGTACTTC. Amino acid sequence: CSGEREGLYEQYF.

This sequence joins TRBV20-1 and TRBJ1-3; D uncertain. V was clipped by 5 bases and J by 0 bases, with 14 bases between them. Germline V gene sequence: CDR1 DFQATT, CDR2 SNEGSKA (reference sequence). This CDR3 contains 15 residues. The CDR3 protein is CSAFRWQNSGNTIYF. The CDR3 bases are TGCAGTGCTTTCAGATGGCAGAACTCTGGAAACACCATATATTTT.

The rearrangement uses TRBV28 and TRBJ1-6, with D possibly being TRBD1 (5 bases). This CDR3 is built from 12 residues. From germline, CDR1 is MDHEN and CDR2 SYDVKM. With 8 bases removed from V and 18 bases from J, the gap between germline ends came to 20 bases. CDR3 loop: CASGGLGQAPHF. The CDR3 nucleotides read TGTGCCAGCGGCGGGTTGGGGCAGGCACCCCACTTT.

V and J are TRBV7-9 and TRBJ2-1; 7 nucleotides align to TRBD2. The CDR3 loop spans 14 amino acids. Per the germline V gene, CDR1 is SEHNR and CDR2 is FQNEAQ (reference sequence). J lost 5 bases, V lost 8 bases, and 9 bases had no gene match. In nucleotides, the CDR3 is TGTGCCAGCGGGCTAGCGGTACGAAACAATGAGCAGTTCTTC. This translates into CASGLAVRNNEQFF.

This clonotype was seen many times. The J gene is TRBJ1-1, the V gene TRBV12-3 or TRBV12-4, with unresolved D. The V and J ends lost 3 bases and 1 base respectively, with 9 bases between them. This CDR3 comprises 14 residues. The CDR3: CASSFTAANTEAFF. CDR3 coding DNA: TGTGCCAGCAGTTTTACAGCCGCGAACACTGAAGCTTTCTTT.

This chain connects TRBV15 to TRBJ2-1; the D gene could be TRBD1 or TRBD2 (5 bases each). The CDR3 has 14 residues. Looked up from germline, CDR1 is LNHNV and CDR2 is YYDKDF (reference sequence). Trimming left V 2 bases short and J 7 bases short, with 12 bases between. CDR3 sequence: CATSRRGVANEQFF. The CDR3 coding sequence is TGTGCCACCAGCAGACGAGGGGTCGCAAATGAGCAGTTCTTC.